The entry below describes one TCR beta chain. Its antigen is as yet unknown. Cells designated naive CD8 were CD45RO-negative and were positively selected for CCR7, with terminally differentiated effector memory CD45RA+ cells excluded. An approximately 200 ng quantity of DNA, some 30,000 T cell genomes, went into the sorted-subset replicate PCRs. Only in-frame clones appear in the TCRdb table, and some are missing; sequencing was by immunoSEQ multiplex PCR. Among roughly 2.1 million clones, just over 90% were seen once, and the ten largest hold over 1.5%. The data were taken from a study of shared clonotypes between healthy human individuals. Study summary: Plates per donor: three CD4 naive, three CD4 memory, two CD8 naive, one CD8 memory.

Points from the study as a whole: Specimens sampled were limited to blood, with tissue repertoires likely differing.

The sequenced material came from naive CD8+ T cells from PBMCs. The sequence was collected from a man between 18 and 35 years old in good health. Some clones in this sample may be carry-over from other donors' samples.

This CDR3 is CASSLERASTGPRNTYEQYF. CDR3 bases: TGTGCCAGCAGCTTAGAGCGAGCCTCGACAGGGCCCCGCAACACCTACGAGCAGTACTTC. The V call is TRBV7-6, the J call TRBJ2-7; 7 positions agree with TRBD1. Germline trimming cut 1 base from V and 2 bases from J; bases unmatched to any gene: 20. The germline V gene encodes CDR1 SGHVS and CDR2 FNYEAQ. The CDR3 extends over 20 amino acids. The whole variable domain, remainder taken from reference TRBV7-6 and TRBJ2-7, is GAGVSQSPRYKVTKRGQDVALRCDPISGHVSLYWYRQALGQGPEFLTYFNYEAQQDKSGLPNDRFSAERPEGSISTLTIQRTEQRDSAMYRCASSLERASTGPRNTYEQYFGPGTRLTVT.